The entry below gives a single TCR beta chain sequence along with its context. It was with a sample-barcoded 5' primer and a J-beta primer mix that a second PCR of about 6 to 12 cycles was run. TCRdb re-called the 5' RACE reads through MiXCR, storing one row per CDR3 protein. The data hold a few hundred thousand distinct CDR3 sequences, with more than 45% observed a single time. This sample is part of a study of blood T cells in healthy people across ages. CDR3 length: 15 amino acids. V was cut by 7 bases and J by 3 bases, with 19 bases left in between. Germline V gene lookup returns CDR1 MNHEY and CDR2 SVGEGT.

The rearrangement uses TRBV6-2 or TRBV6-3 and TRBJ2-7; D possibly matches TRBD1 or TRBD2 (5 bases each). The clonotype was recovered from a man aged 60-69 years in good health. Sequences were obtained from blood. CDR3 in DNA: TGTGCCAGCAACAAGCTATCGGGGACGGTCTACGAGCAGTACTTC. Its translation is CASNKLSGTVYEQYF.